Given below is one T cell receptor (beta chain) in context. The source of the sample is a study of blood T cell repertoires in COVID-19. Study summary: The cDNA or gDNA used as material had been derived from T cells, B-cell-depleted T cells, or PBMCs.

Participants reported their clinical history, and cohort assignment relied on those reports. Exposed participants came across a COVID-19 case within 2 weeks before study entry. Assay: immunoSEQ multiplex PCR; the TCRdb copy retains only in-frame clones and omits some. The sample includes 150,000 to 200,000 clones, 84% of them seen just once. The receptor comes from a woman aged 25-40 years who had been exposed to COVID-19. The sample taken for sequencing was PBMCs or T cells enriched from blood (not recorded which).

The DNA for the CDR3 is TGTGCCAGCAGCCCCCCACCCAGGTTTGGGAATGAGCAGTTCTTC. It codes for CASSPPPRFGNEQFF. The V call is TRBV7-9, the J call TRBJ2-1; D is unclear. Germline V lookup: CDR1 SEHNR, CDR2 FQNEAQ (reference sequence). The V end lost 5 bases, the J end lost 7 bases, and 18 bases lay between the germline ends. The CDR3 contains 15 residues.